Below are 30 T cell receptor beta chains sequenced from a single sample in a study of control samples from healthy donors and cancer patients. Sequencing used immunoSEQ multiplex PCR; TCRdb keeps in-frame clones, though not all of them. The sample lists around 130,000 clones, more than 70% occurring once. Sequenced material: blood. The receptors shown here come from a man between 50 and 59 years old in good health.

This rearrangement joins TRBV10-2 to TRBJ2-5; 10 bases are shared with TRBD2. This CDR3 is 15 amino acids long. The V and J ends lost 5 bases and 5 bases, in that order; junction bases with no gene match: 8. Germline V gives CDR1 WSHSY, CDR2 SAAADI. CDR3 in DNA: TGCGCCAGCAGTTTCGAGCGGGGGGGCCGGGAGACCCAGTACTTC. Translation gives CASSFERGGRETQYF.

V and J are TRBV20-1 and TRBJ2-7; no reliable D call. CDR3 length: 10 residues. In germline, CDR1 is DFQATT, CDR2 SNEGSKA (reference sequence). V dropped 1 base and J dropped 6 bases, with 4 bases sitting between them. The DNA of the CDR3 is TGCAGTGCTAGAGTTGGCGAGCAGTACTTC. The encoded protein is CSARVGEQYF.

The V call is TRBV5-4, the J call TRBJ2-2; no reliable D call. The germline V gene has CDR1 SGHNT and CDR2 YYREEE (reference sequence). This CDR3 comprises 17 residues. V was clipped by 1 base and J by 0 bases, with 13 bases between them. The CDR3 protein is CASSLFSAFSNTGELFF. In DNA form, the CDR3 reads TGTGCCAGCAGCTTGTTCTCGGCATTCTCGAACACCGGGGAGCTGTTTTTT.

The chain links TRBV6-1 to TRBJ1-1, with D unclear. Germline lookup yields CDR1 MNHNS and CDR2 SASEGT. The CDR3 has 14 amino acids. The V and J ends lost 0 bases and 5 bases respectively, with 10 bases between them. CDR3 coding DNA: TGTGCCAGCAGTGAAGCAGGGAGGCGAACTGAAGCTTTCTTT. Its translation is CASSEAGRRTEAFF.

The gene calls are TRBV25-1 and TRBJ1-1; no clear D gene. The CDR3 consists of 15 residues. Trimming took 4 bases from V and 0 from J, leaving 12 bases between them. In germline, CDR1 is MGHDK, CDR2 SYGVNS. The CDR3 DNA follows: TGTGCCAGCAGTGGGGTGGGAAGAATGAACACTGAAGCTTTCTTT. As protein: CASSGVGRMNTEAFF. The complete variable domain, with remaining parts taken from reference TRBV25-1 and TRBJ1-1, reads EADIYQTPRYLVIGTGKKITLECSQTMGHDKMYWYQQDPGMELHLIHYSYGVNSTEKGDLSSESTVSRIRTEHFPLTLESARPSHTSQYLCASSGVGRMNTEAFFGQGTRLTVV.

V and J are TRBV25-1 and TRBJ1-2; D gene unclear. CDR1 is MGHDK and CDR2 is SYGVNS in the germline V gene. Trimming stripped 6 bases from V and 5 bases from J, with 16 bases between. The CDR3 runs to 14 residues. CDR3 sequence: CASRPTAEGYGYTF. For the CDR3, the DNA is TGTGCCAGCAGACCCACTGCGGAGGGTTATGGCTACACCTTC.

The chain joins TRBV3-1 (or the pseudogene TRBV3-2) to TRBJ1-5, with a tentative D call TRBD1 (6 bases). There are 13 residues in the CDR3. In germline, CDR1 is LGHDT, CDR2 YNNKEL (reference sequence). Trimming shortened V by 4 bases and J by 7 bases, and 11 bases separated the two germline ends. CDR3 sequence (DNA): TGTGCCAGCAGCCGGACAGACGGGCAGCCCCAGCATTTT. Protein product: CASSRTDGQPQHF.

This chain joins TRBV4-3 and TRBJ2-7; possible D gene TRBD1, 5 bases. The germline CDR1 and CDR2 sequences are LGHNA and YSLEER. Trimming removed 1 base from V and 1 base from J, with 17 bases in between. The CDR3 extends over 17 amino acids. CDR3 bases: TGCGCCAGCAGCCAAGGAAGTCAGGGCCGATTTTCCTACGAGCAGTACTTC. It is translated as CASSQGSQGRFSYEQYF.

A note on this clone: The junction shows a germline mismatch at one end, possibly a read error. The CDR3, as DNA: TGTGCCACCAGCATAGTTACAGATACGCAGTATTTT. This gives the protein CATSIVTDTQYF. The chain recombines TRBV7-8 with TRBJ2-3; D unclear. Per germline, CDR1 SGHVS and CDR2 FQNEAQ. The CDR3 runs 12 residues. Variable domain in full (rest from reference TRBV7-8 and TRBJ2-3): GAGVSQSPRYKVAKRGQDVALRCDPISGHVSLFWYQQALGQGPEFLTYFQNEAQLDKSGLPSDRFFAERPEGSVSTLKIQRTQQEDSAVYLCATSIVTDTQYFGPGTRLTVL.

The chain combines TRBV5-1 with TRBJ1-1, with TRBD1 matching 10 bases. This CDR3 is 17 amino acids long. The junction had 8 bases not matched to a gene; V was cut back by 0 bases and J by 3 bases. Per the germline V gene, CDR1 is SGHRS and CDR2 is YFSETQ. This chain's CDR3 is CASSLVITGQGDTEAFF. The CDR3 bases are TGCGCCAGCAGCTTGGTTATAACCGGACAGGGGGACACTGAAGCTTTCTTT.

The genes are TRBV9 and TRBJ1-3, with D tentatively TRBD1 (5 bases). The V gene's germline CDR1 is SGDLS and CDR2 YYNGEE. V was clipped by 0 bases and J by 4 bases, with 11 bases between them. There are 15 residues in the CDR3. CDR3 sequence (DNA): TGTGCCAGCAGCGTAGCTACGGAGGGGGGAAACACCATATATTTT. Residues: CASSVATEGGNTIYF.

V usage is TRBV10-3 and J usage is TRBJ2-1; tentatively, D is TRBD1 or TRBD2 (5 bases each). The CDR3 has 16 residues. Looked up from germline, CDR1 is ENHRY and CDR2 is SYGVKD. Trimming removed 0 bases from V and 4 bases from J, with 13 bases in between. The CDR3 DNA follows: TGTGCCATCAGTGAGTCGAGGGGAAGTGTTTACAATGAGCAGTTCTTC. It is translated as CAISESRGSVYNEQFF.

V usage is TRBV30 and J usage is TRBJ1-4, with TRBD1 identical over 9 bases. V dropped 5 bases and J dropped 8; count of bases not matched to a gene: 6. This CDR3 spans 13 amino acids. The germline V gene encodes CDR1 GTSNPN and CDR2 SVGIG (reference sequence). CDR3 in DNA: TGTGCCTGGGAACAGGGGGCTGGGGAAAAACTGTTTTTT. The encoded protein is CAWEQGAGEKLFF.

CDR3 DNA sequence: TGTGCCAGCAGCCATTCCTTAAACCGGGGGGCTGGACGTGTGGGCCTTGAAGCTTTCTTT. Translated: CASSHSLNRGAGRVGLEAFF. The V gene is TRBV4-2, the J gene TRBJ1-1; a weak D match, TRBD1 (6 bases). The CDR3 runs to 20 residues. CDR1 and CDR2 from the germline V gene are LGHNA and YNFKEQ. V was shortened by 3 bases and J by 7 bases, with 33 bases between the two germline ends.

The chain links TRBV15 to TRBJ1-1, with 7 nucleotides matching TRBD1. Germline trimming cut 3 bases from V and 3 bases from J; bases unmatched to any gene: 7. Germline CDR1 is LNHNV and CDR2 is YYDKDF (reference sequence). There are 15 residues in the CDR3. CDR3 amino acids: CATSRSTGTYTEAFF. The DNA for the CDR3 is TGTGCCACCAGCAGGTCGACAGGGACCTACACTGAAGCTTTCTTT.

The V call is TRBV6-5, the J call TRBJ1-5; weak D call: TRBD1 (5 bases). V lost 4 bases to trimming and J lost 0 bases, with 10 bases between them. Germline CDR1 reads MNHEY; CDR2 reads SVGAGI. The CDR3 totals 15 residues. The CDR3 bases are TGTGCCAGCAGTTCGGGACTCTATAGCAATCAGCCCCAGCATTTT. Its protein is CASSSGLYSNQPQHF.

The rearrangement links TRBV2 to TRBJ2-4; D is perhaps TRBD1 or TRBD2 (5 bases each). The CDR3 is 12 amino acids. The V gene's germline CDR1 is SNHLY and CDR2 FYNNEI. The CDR3 here is CRRDGPKNIQYF. The CDR3 DNA reads TGTAGAAGGGACGGGCCCAAAAACATTCAGTACTTC.

The chain employs TRBV5-1 and TRBJ2-1, with 7 bases matching TRBD1. The V gene end was trimmed by 4 bases and the J gene end by 4 bases; junction bases not matched to a gene: 8. The CDR3 runs to 15 residues. The germline V gene has CDR1 SGHRS and CDR2 YFSETQ. For the CDR3, the DNA is TGCGCCAGCAGCACCACAGGGGCTGGATACAATGAGCAGTTCTTC. It specifies CASSTTGAGYNEQFF. The whole variable domain, remainder taken from reference TRBV5-1 and TRBJ2-1, is KAGVTQTPRYLIKTRGQQVTLSCSPISGHRSVSWYQQTPGQGLQFLFEYFSETQRNKGNFPGRFSGRQFSNSRSEMNVSTLELGDSALYLCASSTTGAGYNEQFFGPGTRLTVL.

The chain employs TRBV7-8 and TRBJ1-5; D remains unclear. CDR3 length: 17 amino acids. The germline V and J ends were trimmed by 1 base and 0 bases, with 13 bases remaining between them. Germline V lookup: CDR1 SGHVS, CDR2 FQNEAQ. CDR3 protein: CASSLGRLHHSNQPQHF. CDR3 coding DNA: TGTGCCAGCAGCTTAGGGCGACTCCATCATAGCAATCAGCCCCAGCATTTT.

A remark on this clone: Germline and junction disagree at one end, which may indicate a read error. The chain couples TRBV6-2 or TRBV6-3 to TRBJ1-1; D unclear. There are 12 residues in the CDR3. Per germline, CDR1 MNHEY and CDR2 SVGEGT. The CDR3 DNA reads TGTGCCAGCAGTTATGGGAGCAGGCCATCAATCTTT. Residues: CASSYGSRPSIF.

This clone was seen a few times. The chain links TRBV7-9 to TRBJ2-7, with TRBD2 as a possible D gene (5 bases). Trimming removed 5 bases at V and 2 bases at J, with 10 bases between. Germline CDR1 SEHNR, CDR2 FQNEAQ (reference sequence). CDR3 length equals 13 residues. The CDR3 reads CASSVGSAYEQYF. The DNA for the CDR3 is TGTGCCAGCAGCGTGGGGAGTGCCTACGAGCAGTACTTC.

This clone showed up just once. The V call is TRBV19, the J call TRBJ1-6, with D hard to call. Germline V gene sequence: CDR1 LNHDA, CDR2 SQIVND (reference sequence). The CDR3 consists of 17 residues. Trimming left V 1 base short and J 2 bases short, with 12 bases between. CDR3 region: CASSIGVRVAYNSPLHF. The DNA for the CDR3 is TGTGCCAGTAGTATAGGAGTCCGGGTGGCCTATAATTCACCCCTCCACTTT.

The chain links TRBV3-1 (or the pseudogene TRBV3-2) to TRBJ2-2; D might be TRBD1 (5 bases). V gave up 4 bases and J gave up 0 bases, with 12 bases separating them. The germline gives CDR1 LGHDT, CDR2 YNNKEL (reference sequence). This CDR3 is 16 amino acids long. The DNA for the CDR3 is TGTGCCAGCAGCCCTCAGGGTTACCCGAACACCGGGGAGCTGTTTTTT. Translating gives CASSPQGYPNTGELFF.

There are a few counts of this clone. V and J are TRBV11-2 and TRBJ1-2, with D possibly TRBD1 on 5 matching bases. The CDR3 runs 15 residues. Germline assignment: CDR1 SGHAT and CDR2 FQNNGV. Trimming took off 4 bases at V and 1 base at J, with 13 bases between the two ends. CDR3 loop: CASSSRQPLNYGYTF. Here the CDR3 DNA reads TGTGCCAGCAGCTCTCGACAGCCTCTTAACTATGGCTACACCTTC.

The CDR3 is CASSEGPGTGDVEQYF. The CDR3 DNA reads TGTGCCAGCAGCGAGGGCCCTGGGACAGGGGATGTCGAGCAGTACTTC. The V call is TRBV9, the J call TRBJ2-7; 10 bases match TRBD1. Trimming cost V 3 bases and J 6 bases; bases outside gene matches: 12. CDR3 size: 16 residues. Germline lookup yields CDR1 SGDLS and CDR2 YYNGEE.

This chain links TRBV19 with TRBJ1-1; tentative D call: TRBD1 (5 bases). V was trimmed by 6 bases and J by 0 bases, leaving 11 bases between them. This CDR3 contains 14 residues. In germline, CDR1 is LNHDA, CDR2 SQIVND (reference sequence). CDR3 coding DNA: TGTGCCAGTAGGTGGGGACGGTTGAACACTGAAGCTTTCTTT. This codes for CASRWGRLNTEAFF.

The V call is TRBV7-2, the J call TRBJ2-7; D is unresolved. Germline V gives CDR1 SGHTA, CDR2 FQGNSA. This CDR3 has 15 amino acids. V lost 0 bases, J lost 2 bases, and 11 bases lay in between. In DNA form, the CDR3 reads TGTGCCAGCAGCTTAGCTTCCAGTCTAACCTACGAGCAGTACTTC. It translates to CASSLASSLTYEQYF.

The chain carries TRBV7-6 and TRBJ2-2; D gene uncertain. In germline, CDR1 is SGHVS, CDR2 FNYEAQ. The CDR3 has 15 amino acids. The V and J ends lost 1 base and 1 base respectively, with 7 bases between them. CDR3 loop: CASSLEAGNTGELFF. In DNA form, the CDR3 reads TGTGCCAGCAGCTTAGAGGCAGGGAACACCGGGGAGCTGTTTTTT.

The chain links TRBV5-4 to TRBJ1-6; D ambiguous. Trimming removed 3 bases from V and 5 bases from J, with 9 bases in between. This CDR3 region has 14 residues. The germline V gene encodes CDR1 SGHNT and CDR2 YYREEE (reference sequence). This CDR3 is CASSWGLDNSPLHF. In DNA, the CDR3 is TGTGCCAGCAGCTGGGGTCTAGATAATTCACCCCTCCACTTT.

V and J are TRBV6-5 and TRBJ1-5; no reliable D call. The CDR3 is 14 amino acids. Deletions cut 8 bases from V and 6 bases from J, with 17 bases between. Germline V gives CDR1 MNHEY, CDR2 SVGAGI. As DNA, the CDR3 is TGTGCCAGCCTCTTATCCATGGCGGGTCAGCCCCAGCATTTT. It encodes CASLLSMAGQPQHF.